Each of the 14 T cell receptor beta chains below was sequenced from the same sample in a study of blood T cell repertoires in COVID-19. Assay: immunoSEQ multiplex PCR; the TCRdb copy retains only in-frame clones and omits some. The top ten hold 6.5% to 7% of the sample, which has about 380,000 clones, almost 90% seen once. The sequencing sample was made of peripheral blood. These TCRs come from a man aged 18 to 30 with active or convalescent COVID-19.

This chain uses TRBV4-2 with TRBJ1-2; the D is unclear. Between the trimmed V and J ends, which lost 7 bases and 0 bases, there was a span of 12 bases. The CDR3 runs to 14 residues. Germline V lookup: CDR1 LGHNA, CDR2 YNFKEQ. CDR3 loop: CASTPNRANYGYTF. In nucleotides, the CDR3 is TGTGCCAGCACCCCAAACCGAGCTAACTATGGCTACACCTTC.

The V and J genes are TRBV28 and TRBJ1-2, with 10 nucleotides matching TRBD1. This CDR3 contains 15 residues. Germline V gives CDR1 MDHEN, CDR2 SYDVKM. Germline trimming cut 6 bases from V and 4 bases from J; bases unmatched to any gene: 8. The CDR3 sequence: CASSPGTGASYGYTF. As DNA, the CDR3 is TGTGCCAGCAGCCCCGGGACAGGGGCCTCCTATGGCTACACCTTC.

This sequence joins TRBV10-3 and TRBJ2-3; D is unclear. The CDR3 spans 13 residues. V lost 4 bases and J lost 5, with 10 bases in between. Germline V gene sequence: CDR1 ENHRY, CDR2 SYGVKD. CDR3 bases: TGTGCCATCAGTGGGCCCACAATAGATACGCAGTATTTT. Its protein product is CAISGPTIDTQYF.

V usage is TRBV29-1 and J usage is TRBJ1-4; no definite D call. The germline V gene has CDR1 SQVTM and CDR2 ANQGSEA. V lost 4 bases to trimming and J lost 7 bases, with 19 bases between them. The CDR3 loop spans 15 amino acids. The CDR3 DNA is TGCAGCGTTGCACCTAAGGCGGGATTAGGTGAAAAACTGTTTTTT. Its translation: CSVAPKAGLGEKLFF.

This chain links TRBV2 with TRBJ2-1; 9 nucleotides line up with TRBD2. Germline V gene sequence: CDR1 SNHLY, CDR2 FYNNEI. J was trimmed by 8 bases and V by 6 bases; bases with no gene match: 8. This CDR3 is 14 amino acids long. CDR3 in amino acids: CASRTLGLAHEQFF. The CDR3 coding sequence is TGTGCCAGCAGGACCCTGGGACTAGCCCATGAGCAGTTCTTC.

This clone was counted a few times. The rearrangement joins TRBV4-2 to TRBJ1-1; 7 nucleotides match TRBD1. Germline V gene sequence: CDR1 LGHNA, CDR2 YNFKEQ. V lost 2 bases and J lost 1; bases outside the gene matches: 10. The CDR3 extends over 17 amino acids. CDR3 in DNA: TGTGCCAGCAGCCAACCTGATAGGACAGGCGAGAACACTGAAGCTTTCTTT. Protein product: CASSQPDRTGENTEAFF.

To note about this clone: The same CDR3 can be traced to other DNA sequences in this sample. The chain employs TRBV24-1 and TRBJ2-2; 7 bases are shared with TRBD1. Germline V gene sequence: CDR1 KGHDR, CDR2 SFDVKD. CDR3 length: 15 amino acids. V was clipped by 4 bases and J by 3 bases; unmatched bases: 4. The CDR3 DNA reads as TGTGCCACCAGTGACCCCGGGACAGACACCGGGGAGCTGTTTTTT. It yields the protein CATSDPGTDTGELFF.

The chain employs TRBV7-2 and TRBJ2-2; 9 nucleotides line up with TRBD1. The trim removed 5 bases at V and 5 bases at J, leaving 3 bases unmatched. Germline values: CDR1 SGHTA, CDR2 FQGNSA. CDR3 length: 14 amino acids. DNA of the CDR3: TGTGCCAGCAGCCGGACAGGGGTGACCGGGGAGCTGTTTTTT. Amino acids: CASSRTGVTGELFF.

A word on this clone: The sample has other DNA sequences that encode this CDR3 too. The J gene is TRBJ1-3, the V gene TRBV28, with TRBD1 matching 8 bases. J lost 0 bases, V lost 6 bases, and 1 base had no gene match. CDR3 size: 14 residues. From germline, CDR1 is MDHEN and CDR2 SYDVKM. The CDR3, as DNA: TGTGCCAGCAGCACAGGGGGCTCTGGAAACACCATATATTTT. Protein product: CASSTGGSGNTIYF.

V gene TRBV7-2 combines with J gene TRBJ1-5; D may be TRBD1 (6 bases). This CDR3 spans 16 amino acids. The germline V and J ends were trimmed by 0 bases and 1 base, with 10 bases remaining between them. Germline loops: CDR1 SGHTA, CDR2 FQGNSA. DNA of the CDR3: TGTGCCAGCAGCTTAGCGGGGACATGGAGCAATCAGCCCCAGCATTTT. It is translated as CASSLAGTWSNQPQHF.

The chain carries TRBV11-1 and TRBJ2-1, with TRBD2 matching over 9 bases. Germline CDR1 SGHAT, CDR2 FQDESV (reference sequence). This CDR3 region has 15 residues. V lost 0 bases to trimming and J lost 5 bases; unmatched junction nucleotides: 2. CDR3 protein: CASSLASGGNNEQFF. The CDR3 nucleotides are TGTGCCAGCAGCTTAGCGAGCGGGGGGAACAATGAGCAGTTCTTC.

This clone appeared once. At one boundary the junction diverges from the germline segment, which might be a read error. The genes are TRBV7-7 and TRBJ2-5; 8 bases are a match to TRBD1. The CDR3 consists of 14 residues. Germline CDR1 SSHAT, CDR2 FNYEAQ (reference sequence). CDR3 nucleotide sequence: TGTGCTAGCAGCTATACAGGGGGGAAAGAGACCCAGTACTTC. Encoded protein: CASSYTGGKETQYF.

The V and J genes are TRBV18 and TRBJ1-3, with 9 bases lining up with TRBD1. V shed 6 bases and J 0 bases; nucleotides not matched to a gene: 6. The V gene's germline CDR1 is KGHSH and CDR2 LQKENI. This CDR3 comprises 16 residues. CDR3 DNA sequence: TGTGCCAGCTCGCCGGACAGGGGAGACTCTGGAAACACCATATATTTT. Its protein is CASSPDRGDSGNTIYF.

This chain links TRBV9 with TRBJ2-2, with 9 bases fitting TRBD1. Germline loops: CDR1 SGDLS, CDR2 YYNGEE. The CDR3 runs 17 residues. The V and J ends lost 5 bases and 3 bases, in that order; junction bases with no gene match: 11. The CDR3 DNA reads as TGTGCCAGCAGTGATAAGGTGGGACAGGGCTACACCGGGGAGCTGTTTTTT. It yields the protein CASSDKVGQGYTGELFF.